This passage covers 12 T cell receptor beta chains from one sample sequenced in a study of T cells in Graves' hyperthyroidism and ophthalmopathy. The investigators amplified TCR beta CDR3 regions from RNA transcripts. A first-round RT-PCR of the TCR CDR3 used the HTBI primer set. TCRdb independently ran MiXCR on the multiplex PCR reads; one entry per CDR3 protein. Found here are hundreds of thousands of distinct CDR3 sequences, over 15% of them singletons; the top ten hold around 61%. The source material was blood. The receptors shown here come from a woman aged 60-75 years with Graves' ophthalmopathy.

The CDR3, as DNA: TGTGCCAGCTCAGAAAGTAGCGGGAACGATGAGCAGTTCTTC. Residues: CASSESSGNDEQFF. The chain combines TRBV18 with TRBJ2-1; 8 bases are a match to TRBD2. There are 14 residues in the CDR3. From germline, CDR1 is KGHSH and CDR2 LQKENI. V lost 5 bases and J lost 8; bases outside the gene matches: 8. Variable domain in full (rest from reference TRBV18 and TRBJ2-1): NAGVMQNPRHLVRRRGQEARLRCSPMKGHSHVYWYRQLPEEGLKFMVYLQKENIIDESGMPKERFSAEFPKEGPSILRIQQVVRGDSAAYFCASSESSGNDEQFFGPGTRLTVL.

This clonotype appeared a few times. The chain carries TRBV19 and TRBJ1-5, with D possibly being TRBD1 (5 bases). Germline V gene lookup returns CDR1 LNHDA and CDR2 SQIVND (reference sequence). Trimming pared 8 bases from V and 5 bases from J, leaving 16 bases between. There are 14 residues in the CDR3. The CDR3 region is CASAVLSGDQPQHF. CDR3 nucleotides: TGTGCCAGTGCGGTTCTTTCGGGGGATCAGCCCCAGCATTTT.

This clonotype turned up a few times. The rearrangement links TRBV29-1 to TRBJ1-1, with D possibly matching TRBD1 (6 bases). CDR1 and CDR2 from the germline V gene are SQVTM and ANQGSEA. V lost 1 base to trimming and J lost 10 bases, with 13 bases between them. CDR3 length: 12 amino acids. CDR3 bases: TGCAGCGTTGAAGCCGGGGGGCGGATAGCTTTCTTT. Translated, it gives CSVEAGGRIAFF.

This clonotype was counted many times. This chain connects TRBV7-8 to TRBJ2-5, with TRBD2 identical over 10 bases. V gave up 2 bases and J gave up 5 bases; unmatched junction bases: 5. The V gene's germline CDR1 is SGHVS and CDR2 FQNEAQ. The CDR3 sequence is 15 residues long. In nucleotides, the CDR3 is TGTGCCAGCAGCTTAACTAGCGGGGTCAGGGAGACCCAGTACTTC. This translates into CASSLTSGVRETQYF.

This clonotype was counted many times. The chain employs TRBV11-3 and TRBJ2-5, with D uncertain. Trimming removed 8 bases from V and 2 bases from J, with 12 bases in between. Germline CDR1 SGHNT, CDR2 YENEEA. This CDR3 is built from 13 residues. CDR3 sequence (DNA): TGTGCCAGCTCACTGGGCCTTCAAGAGACCCAGTACTTC. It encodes CASSLGLQETQYF.

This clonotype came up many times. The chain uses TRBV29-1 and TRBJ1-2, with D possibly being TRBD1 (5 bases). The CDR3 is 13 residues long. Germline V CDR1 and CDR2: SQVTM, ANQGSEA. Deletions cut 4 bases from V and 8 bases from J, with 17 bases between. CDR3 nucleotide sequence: TGCAGCGTTGTACTCGGGGGAGCTAACGGCTACACCTTC. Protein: CSVVLGGANGYTF. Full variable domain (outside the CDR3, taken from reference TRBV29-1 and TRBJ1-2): SAVISQKPSRDICQRGTSLTIQCQVDSQVTMMFWYRQQPGQSLTLIATANQGSEATYESGFVIDKFPISRPNLTFSTLTVSNMSPEDSSIYLCSVVLGGANGYTFGSGTRLTVV.

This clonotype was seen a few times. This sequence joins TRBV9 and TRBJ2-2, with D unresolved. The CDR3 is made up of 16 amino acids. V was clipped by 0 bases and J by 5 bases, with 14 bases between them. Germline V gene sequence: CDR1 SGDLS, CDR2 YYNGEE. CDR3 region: CASSVDPWKVTGELFF. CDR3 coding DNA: TGTGCCAGCAGCGTAGACCCGTGGAAGGTGACCGGGGAGCTGTTTTTT.

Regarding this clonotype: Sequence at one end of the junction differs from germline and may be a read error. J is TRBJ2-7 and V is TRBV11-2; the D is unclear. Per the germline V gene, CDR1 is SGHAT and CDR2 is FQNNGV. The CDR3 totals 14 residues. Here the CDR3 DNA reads TGTGCCAGCAGCAAAGACTGGGTCCCCTACGAACAGTACTTC. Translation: CASSKDWVPYEQYF.

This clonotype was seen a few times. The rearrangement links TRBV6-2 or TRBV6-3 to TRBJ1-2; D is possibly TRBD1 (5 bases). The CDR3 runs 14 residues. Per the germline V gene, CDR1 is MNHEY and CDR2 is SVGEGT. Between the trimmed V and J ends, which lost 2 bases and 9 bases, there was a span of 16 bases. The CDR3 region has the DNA TGTGCCAGCAGTTACGCCAGGGCCGAGGGACGCTACACCTTC. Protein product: CASSYARAEGRYTF.

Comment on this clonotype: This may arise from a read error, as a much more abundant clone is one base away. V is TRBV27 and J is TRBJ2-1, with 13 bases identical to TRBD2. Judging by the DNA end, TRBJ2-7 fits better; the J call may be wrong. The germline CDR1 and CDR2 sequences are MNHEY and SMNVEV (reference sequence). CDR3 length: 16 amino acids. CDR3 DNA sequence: TGTGCCAGCAGTTCTGAACTAGCGGGGGGGCTCAATGAGCAGTACTTC. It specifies CASSSELAGGLNEQYF.

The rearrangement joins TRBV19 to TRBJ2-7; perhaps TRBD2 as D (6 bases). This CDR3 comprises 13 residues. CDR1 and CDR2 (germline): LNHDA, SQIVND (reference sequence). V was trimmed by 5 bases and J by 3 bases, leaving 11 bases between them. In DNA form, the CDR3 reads TGTGCCAGTAGTGACCGGGACTTCTACGAGCAGTACTTC. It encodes CASSDRDFYEQYF.

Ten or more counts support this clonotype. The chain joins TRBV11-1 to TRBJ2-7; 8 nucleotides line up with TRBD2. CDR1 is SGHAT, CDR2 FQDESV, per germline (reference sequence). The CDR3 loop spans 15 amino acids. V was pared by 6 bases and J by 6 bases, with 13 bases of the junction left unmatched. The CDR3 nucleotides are TGTGCCAGCAGTAGGACTAGCTCTGTATCCGCCGAGCAGTACTTC. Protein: CASSRTSSVSAEQYF.